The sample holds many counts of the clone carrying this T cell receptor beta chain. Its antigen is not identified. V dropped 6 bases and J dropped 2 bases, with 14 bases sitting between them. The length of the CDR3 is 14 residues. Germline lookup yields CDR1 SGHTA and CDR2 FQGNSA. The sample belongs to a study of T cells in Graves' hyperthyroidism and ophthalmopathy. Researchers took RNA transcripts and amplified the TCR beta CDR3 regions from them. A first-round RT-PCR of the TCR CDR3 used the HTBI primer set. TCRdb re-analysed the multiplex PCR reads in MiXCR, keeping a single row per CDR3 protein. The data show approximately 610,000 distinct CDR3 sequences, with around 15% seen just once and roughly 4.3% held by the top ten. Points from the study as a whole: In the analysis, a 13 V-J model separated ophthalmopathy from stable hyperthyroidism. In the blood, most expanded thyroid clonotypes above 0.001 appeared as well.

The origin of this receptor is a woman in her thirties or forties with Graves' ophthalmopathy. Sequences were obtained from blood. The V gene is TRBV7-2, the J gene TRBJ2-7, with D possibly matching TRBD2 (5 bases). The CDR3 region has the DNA TGTGCCAGCAGTCTACAACTAGGCCCCTACGAGCAGTACTTC. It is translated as CASSLQLGPYEQYF.